This T cell receptor beta chain stems from a study of CD8 T cells in Susac syndrome. This CDR3 spans 13 amino acids. The V gene lost 9 bases and the J gene lost 3 bases, with 14 bases spanning the gap. Germline CDR1 and CDR2: MNHEY and SVGEGT. Reverse transcription of 0.5 to 1 ug RNA was performed with random hexamers. TCRdb reprocessed the immunoSEQ multiplex PCR reads with MiXCR, giving one entry per CDR3 protein. The sample contains 67,000 or so distinct CDR3 sequences, roughly 93% of which appear only once. The chain combines TRBV6-2 or TRBV6-3 with TRBJ1-1; D is ambiguous. The source of this sequence is a human donor with Susac syndrome. The sample was CD4+ T cells from PBMCs. The CDR3: CASNRGRDTEAFF. In nucleotides, the CDR3 is TGTGCCAGTAACCGAGGTCGGGACACTGAAGCTTTCTTT.